This T cell receptor (beta chain) was sequenced in a study of blood T cell repertoires in COVID-19. Repertoires were generated with immunoSEQ multiplex PCR, while TCRdb's copy carries only in-frame clones and drops some. Of fewer than 200,000 clones listed, 75% to 85% were seen once; the top ten hold 13% to 15%. This CDR3 is 15 amino acids long. Trimming shortened V by 3 bases and J by 0 bases, and 8 bases separated the two germline ends. Germline CDR1 is KGHDR and CDR2 is SFDVKD. Symptom resolution, clearance, or two negative PCRs marked the recovered donors of Cohort 3. Sequences were obtained from PBMCs or T cells enriched from blood (not recorded which). The sequence was obtained from a man aged 45-65 years who had recovered from COVID-19. The genes are TRBV24-1 and TRBJ1-3; D gene uncertain. CDR3 coding DNA: TGTGCCACCAGTGATGCGGGAAACTCTGGAAACACCATATATTTT. This sequence encodes CATSDAGNSGNTIYF.